This T cell receptor beta chain was documented in a study of cytomegalovirus exposure and HLA in healthy donors. Libraries were prepared by immunoSEQ multiplex PCR; TCRdb keeps only in-frame clonotypes and omits some of them. The sample holds roughly 56,000 clones, about 91% seen once. With 5 bases clipped from V and 2 bases from J, the junction kept 15 bases outside the gene matches. Germline loops: CDR1 SGHVS, CDR2 FQNEAQ. The CDR3 extends over 18 amino acids. V usage is TRBV7-8 and J usage is TRBJ1-5; 7 bases fit TRBD1. Sequenced: PBMCs. This clonotype was obtained from a woman younger than 45 in good health and CMV-seronegative. CDR3 in DNA: TGTGCCAGCAGCGGGCAAGCGAGGGGGCCGGTGGGCAATCAGCCCCAGCATTTT. It is translated as CASSGQARGPVGNQPQHF.